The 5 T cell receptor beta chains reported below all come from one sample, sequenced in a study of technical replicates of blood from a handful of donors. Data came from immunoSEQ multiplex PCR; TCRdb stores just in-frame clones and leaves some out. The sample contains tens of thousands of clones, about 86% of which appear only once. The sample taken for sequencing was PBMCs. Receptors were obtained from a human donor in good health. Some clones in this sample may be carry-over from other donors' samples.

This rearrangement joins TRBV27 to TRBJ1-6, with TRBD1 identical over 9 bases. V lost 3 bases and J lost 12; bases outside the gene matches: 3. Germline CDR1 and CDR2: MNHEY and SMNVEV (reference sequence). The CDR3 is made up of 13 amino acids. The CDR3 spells CASSFGQGQPLHF. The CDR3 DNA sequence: TGTGCCAGCAGTTTTGGACAGGGGCAACCCCTCCACTTT.

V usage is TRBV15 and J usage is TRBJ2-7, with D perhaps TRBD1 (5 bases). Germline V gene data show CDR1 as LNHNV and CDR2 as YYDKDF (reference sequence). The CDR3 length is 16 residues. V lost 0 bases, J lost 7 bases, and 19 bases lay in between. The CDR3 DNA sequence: TGTGCCACCAGCAGAGATCGTTACGCCTACCAGGGAGAGCAGTACTTC. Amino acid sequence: CATSRDRYAYQGEQYF.

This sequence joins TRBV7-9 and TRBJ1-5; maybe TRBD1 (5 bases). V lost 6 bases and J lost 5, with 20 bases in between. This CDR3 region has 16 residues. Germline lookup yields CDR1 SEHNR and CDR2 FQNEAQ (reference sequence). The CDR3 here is CASSDAGTFGDQPQHF. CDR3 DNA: TGTGCCAGCAGTGACGCGGGGACCTTCGGGGATCAGCCCCAGCATTTT.

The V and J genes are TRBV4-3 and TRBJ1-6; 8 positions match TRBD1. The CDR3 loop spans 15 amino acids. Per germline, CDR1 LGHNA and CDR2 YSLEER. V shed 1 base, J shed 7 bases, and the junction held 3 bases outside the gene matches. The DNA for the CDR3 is TGCGCCAGCAGCCAAGCGGACAGGGTGAATTCACCCCTCCACTTT. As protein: CASSQADRVNSPLHF.

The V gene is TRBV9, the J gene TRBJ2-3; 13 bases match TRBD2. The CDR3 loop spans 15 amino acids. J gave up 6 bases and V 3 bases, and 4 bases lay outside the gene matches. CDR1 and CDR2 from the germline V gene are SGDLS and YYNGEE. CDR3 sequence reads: CASSDWTSGSDTQYF. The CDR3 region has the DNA TGTGCCAGCAGCGATTGGACTAGCGGGAGTGATACGCAGTATTTT.